This T cell receptor (beta chain) was documented in a study of blood T cells in healthy people across ages. The germline V gene has CDR1 SGHTS and CDR2 YDEGEE. The CDR3 totals 16 residues. V lost 1 base to trimming and J lost 2 bases, with 14 bases between them. A single count supports this clonotype. A second PCR of 7 to 11 cycles used a sample-barcoded 5' primer and a J-beta primer mix. All samples gave at least 2.5 million CDR3-containing paired-end reads. Via MiXCR, TCRdb re-called the 5' RACE reads, giving one row per CDR3 protein. Of roughly 1.6 million distinct CDR3 sequences in the sample, about 31% were seen once.

This clonotype originated in a woman aged 25-40 years in good health. The chain has TRBV5-8 and TRBJ2-3, with D uncertain. Sequencing input: blood. The CDR3 spells CASSLHGWQATDTQYF. Here the CDR3 DNA reads TGTGCCAGCAGCTTGCACGGCTGGCAAGCCACAGATACGCAGTATTTT.